This TCR beta chain was sequenced for a study of T-cell reconstitution after alpha-beta-depleted transplantation in children. Study outcomes and limitations: It was surviving recipient T cells and thymic progenitors that gave some patients high TCRbeta diversity at day 60. Several hundred expanded graft clones reportedly supplied alpha-beta T cells about two months after transplant. Fresh T-cell production supplied most of the T-cell counts and diversity seen one year after transplant.

On this clonotype itself: What it recognizes is unknown.

J was trimmed by 7 bases and V by 3 bases; bases with no gene match: 7. The germline CDR1 and CDR2 sequences are SNHLY and FYNNEI. The CDR3 has 15 residues. Preparing the TCRbeta library involved the use of unique molecular identifiers. TCRdb re-derived calls from the PCR reads in MiXCR, one entry per CDR3 protein. This table has 300,000 to 400,000 distinct CDR3 sequences, under 20% appearing once. The TCR originated in a male patient aged 2 to 10 who had a stem cell transplant for acute lymphoblastic leukemia, so the T cells may come from the graft donor. Specimen: PBMCs, mostly from graft donor cells, collected 360 days after TCRalphabeta/CD19-depleted stem cell transplant. The chain links TRBV2 to TRBJ2-1; 9 bases fit TRBD2. The DNA of the CDR3 is TGTGCCAGCAGTGACCTAGCGGGAATAGATAATGAGCAGTTCTTC. This encodes CASSDLAGIDNEQFF.